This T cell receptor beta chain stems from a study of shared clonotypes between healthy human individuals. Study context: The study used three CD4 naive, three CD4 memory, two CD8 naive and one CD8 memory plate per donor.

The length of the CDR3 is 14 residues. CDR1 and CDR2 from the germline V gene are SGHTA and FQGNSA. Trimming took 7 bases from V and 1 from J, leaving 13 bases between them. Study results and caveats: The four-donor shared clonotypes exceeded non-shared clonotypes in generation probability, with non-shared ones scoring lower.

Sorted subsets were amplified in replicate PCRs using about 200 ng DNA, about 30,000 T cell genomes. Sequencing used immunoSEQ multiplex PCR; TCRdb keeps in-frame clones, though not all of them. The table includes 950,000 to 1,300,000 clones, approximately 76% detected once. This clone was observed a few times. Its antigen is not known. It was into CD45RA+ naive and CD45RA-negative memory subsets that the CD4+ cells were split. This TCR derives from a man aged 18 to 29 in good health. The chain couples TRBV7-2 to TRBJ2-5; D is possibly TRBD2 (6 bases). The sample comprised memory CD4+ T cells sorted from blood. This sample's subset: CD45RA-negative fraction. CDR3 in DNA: TGTGCCAGCAATCCCTATAGCGGCCAAGAGACCCAGTACTTC. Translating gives CASNPYSGQETQYF.